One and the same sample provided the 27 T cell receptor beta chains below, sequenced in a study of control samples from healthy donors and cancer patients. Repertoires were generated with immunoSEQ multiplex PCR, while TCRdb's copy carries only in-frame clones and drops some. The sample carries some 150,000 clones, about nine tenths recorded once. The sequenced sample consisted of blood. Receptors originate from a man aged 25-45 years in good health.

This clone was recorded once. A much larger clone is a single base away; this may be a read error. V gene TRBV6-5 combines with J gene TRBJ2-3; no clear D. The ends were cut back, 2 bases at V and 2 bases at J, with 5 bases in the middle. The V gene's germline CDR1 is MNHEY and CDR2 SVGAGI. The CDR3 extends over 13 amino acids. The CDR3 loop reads CASSYRVTDTQYF. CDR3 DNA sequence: TGTGCCAGCAGTTACAGGGTCACAGATACGCAGTATTTT.

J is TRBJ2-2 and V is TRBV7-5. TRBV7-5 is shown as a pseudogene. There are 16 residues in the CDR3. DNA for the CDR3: TGTGCCAGAAGCTTAGCGGGGGCCGGGGTAACCGGGGAGCTGTTTTTT. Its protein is CARSLAGAGVTGELFF.

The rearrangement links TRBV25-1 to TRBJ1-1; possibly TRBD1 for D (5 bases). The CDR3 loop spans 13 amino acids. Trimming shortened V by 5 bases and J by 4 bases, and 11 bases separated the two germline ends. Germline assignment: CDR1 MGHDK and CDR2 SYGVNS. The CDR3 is CASSLPQGTEAFF. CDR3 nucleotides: TGTGCCAGCAGTCTACCCCAGGGCACTGAAGCTTTCTTT.

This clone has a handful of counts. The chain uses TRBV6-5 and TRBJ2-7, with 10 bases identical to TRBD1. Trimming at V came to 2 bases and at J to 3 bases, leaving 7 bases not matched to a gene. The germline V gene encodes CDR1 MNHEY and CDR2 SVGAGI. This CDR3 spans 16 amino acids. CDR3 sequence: CASSYLTGTGVYEQYF. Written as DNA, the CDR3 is TGTGCCAGCAGTTACCTAACGGGGACAGGGGTCTACGAGCAGTACTTC.

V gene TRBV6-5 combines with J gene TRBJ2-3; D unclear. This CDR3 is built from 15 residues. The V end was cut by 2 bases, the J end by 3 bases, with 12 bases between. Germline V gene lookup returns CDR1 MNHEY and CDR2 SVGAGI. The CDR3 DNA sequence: TGTGCCAGCAGTTACACTCTCACGGGTACAGATACGCAGTATTTT. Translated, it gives CASSYTLTGTDTQYF.

As DNA, the CDR3 is TGTGCCTGGACGGAGGCAGGGGGCGGGAACTATGGCTACACCTTC. Protein: CAWTEAGGGNYGYTF. V usage is TRBV30 and J usage is TRBJ1-2; TRBD1 matches 8 bases. Per the germline V gene, CDR1 is GTSNPN and CDR2 is SVGIG (reference sequence). The length of the CDR3 is 15 residues. Trimming took 4 bases from V and 2 from J; bases not matched to a gene: 9.

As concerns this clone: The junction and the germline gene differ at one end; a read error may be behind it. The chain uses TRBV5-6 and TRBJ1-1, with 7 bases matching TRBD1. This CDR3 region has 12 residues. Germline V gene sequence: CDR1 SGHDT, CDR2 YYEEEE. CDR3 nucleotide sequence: TGTGCCAGCAGTTTGGACAGGTCGGAAGCTTTCTTT. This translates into CASSLDRSEAFF. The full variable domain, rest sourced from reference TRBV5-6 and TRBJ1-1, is DAGVTQSPTHLIKTRGQQVTLRCSPKSGHDTVSWYQQALGQGPQFIFQYYEEEERQRGNFPDRFSGHQFPNYSSELNVNALLLGDSALYLCASSLDRSEAFFGQGTRLTVV.

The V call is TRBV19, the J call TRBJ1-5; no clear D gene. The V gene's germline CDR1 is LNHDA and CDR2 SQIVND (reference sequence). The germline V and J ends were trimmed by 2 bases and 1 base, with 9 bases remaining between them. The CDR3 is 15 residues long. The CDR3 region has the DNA TGTGCCAGTAGTATAACGGGAGGAAGCAATCAGCCCCAGCATTTT. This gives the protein CASSITGGSNQPQHF.

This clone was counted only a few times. The DNA for the CDR3 is TGTGCCACTATGATGAACACTGAAGCTTTCTTT. It translates to CATMMNTEAFF. This rearrangement joins TRBV10-3 to TRBJ1-1, with unresolved D. From germline, CDR1 is ENHRY and CDR2 SYGVKD. V was pared by 10 bases and J by 0 bases, with 6 bases between. The CDR3 consists of 11 residues.

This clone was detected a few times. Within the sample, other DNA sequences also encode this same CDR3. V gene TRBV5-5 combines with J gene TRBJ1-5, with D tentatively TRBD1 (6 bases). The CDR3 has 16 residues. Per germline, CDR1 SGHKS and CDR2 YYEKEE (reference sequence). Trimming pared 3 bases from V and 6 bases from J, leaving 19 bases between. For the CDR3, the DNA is TGTGCCAGCAGCTGGGAGACAGGTTCCGGGGGTCAGCCCCAGCATTTT. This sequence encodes CASSWETGSGGQPQHF.

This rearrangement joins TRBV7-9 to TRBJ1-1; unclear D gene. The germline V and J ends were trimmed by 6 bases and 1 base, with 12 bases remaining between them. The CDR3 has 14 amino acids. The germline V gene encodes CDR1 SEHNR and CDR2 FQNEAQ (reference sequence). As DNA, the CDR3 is TGTGCCAGCAGAACGACGGAGTGGAACACTGAAGCTTTCTTT. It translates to CASRTTEWNTEAFF.

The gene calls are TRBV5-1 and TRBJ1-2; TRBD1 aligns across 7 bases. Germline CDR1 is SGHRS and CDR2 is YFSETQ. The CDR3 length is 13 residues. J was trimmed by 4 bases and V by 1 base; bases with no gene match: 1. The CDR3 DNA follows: TGCGCCAGCAGCTTGCACAGGGGCTATGGCTACACCTTC. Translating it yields CASSLHRGYGYTF. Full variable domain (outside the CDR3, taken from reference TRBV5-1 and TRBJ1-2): KAGVTQTPRYLIKTRGQQVTLSCSPISGHRSVSWYQQTPGQGLQFLFEYFSETQRNKGNFPGRFSGRQFSNSRSEMNVSTLELGDSALYLCASSLHRGYGYTFGSGTRLTVV.

The DNA of the CDR3 is TGTGCCAGCAGCTTATCCGACAGGCCGAGTGGCTACACCTTC. It specifies CASSLSDRPSGYTF. The chain couples TRBV5-4 to TRBJ1-2; D is perhaps TRBD1 (6 bases). The CDR3 has 14 amino acids. Germline CDR1 is SGHNT and CDR2 is YYREEE (reference sequence). V was trimmed by 2 bases and J by 7 bases, leaving 15 bases between them.

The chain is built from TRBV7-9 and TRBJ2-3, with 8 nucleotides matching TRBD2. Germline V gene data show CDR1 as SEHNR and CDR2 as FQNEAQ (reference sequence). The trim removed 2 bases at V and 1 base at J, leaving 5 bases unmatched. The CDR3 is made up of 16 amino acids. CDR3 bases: TGTGCCAGCAGCTTATTGCGGGGGGCTGGCACAGATACGCAGTATTTT. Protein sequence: CASSLLRGAGTDTQYF.

The CDR3 nucleotides read TGTGCCAGCAGTTACTCGATTTGGGATCTATTTTCACCCCTCCACTTT. As protein: CASSYSIWDLFSPLHF. This chain connects TRBV6-2 or TRBV6-3 to TRBJ1-6; D not certain. The CDR3 runs 16 residues. The V gene's germline CDR1 is MNHEY and CDR2 SVGEGT. The ends were cut back, 0 bases at V and 9 bases at J, with 15 bases in the middle.

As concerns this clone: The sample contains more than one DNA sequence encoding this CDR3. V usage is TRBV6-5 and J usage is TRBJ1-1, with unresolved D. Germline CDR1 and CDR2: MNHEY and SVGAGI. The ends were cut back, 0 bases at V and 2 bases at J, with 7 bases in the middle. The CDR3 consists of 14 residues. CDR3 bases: TGTGCCAGCAGTTACTCGGGCGGAAACACTGAAGCTTTCTTT. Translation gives CASSYSGGNTEAFF.

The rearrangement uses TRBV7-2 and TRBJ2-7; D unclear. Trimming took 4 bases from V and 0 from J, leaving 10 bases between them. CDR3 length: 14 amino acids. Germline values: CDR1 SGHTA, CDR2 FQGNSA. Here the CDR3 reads CASSSLRSSYEQYF. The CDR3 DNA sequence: TGTGCCAGCAGCTCTCTCCGGAGCTCCTACGAGCAGTACTTC. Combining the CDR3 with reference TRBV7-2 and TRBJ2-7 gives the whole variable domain GAGVSQSPSNKVTEKGKDVELRCDPISGHTALYWYRQSLGQGLEFLIYFQGNSAPDKSGLPSDRFSAERTGGSVSTLTIQRTQQEDSAVYLCASSSLRSSYEQYFGPGTRLTVT.

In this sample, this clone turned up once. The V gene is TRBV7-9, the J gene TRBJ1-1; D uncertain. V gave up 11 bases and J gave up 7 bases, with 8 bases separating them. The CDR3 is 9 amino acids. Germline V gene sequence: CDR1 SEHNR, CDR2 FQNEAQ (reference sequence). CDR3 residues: CARKYEAFF. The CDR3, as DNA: TGTGCCCGGAAATATGAAGCTTTCTTT.

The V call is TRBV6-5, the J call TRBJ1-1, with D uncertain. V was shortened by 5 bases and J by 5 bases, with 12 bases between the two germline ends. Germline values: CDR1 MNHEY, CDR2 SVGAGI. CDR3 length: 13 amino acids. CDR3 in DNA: TGTGCCAGCAGTACCAGTTGGGTTACTGAAGCTTTCTTT. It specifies CASSTSWVTEAFF.

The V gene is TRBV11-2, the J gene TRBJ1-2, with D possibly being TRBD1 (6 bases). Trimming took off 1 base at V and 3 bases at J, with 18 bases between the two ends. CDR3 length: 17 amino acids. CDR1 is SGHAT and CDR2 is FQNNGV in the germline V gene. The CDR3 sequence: CASSLAPTDSEYYGYTF. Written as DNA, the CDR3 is TGTGCCAGCAGCTTAGCCCCAACGGACAGCGAGTACTATGGCTACACCTTC. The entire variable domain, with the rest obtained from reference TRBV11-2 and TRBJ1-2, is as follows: EAGVAQSPRYKIIEKRQSVAFWCNPISGHATLYWYQQILGQGPKLLIQFQNNGVVDDSQLPKDRFSAERLKGVDSTLKIQPAKLEDSAVYLCASSLAPTDSEYYGYTFGSGTRLTVV.

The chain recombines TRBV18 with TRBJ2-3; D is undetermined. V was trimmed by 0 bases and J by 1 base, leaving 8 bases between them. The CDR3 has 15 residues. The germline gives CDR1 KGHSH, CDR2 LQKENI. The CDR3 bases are TGTGCCAGCTCACCACCGATGGACCGCACAGATACGCAGTATTTT. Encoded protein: CASSPPMDRTDTQYF. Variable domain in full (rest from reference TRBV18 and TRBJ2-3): NAGVMQNPRHLVRRRGQEARLRCSPMKGHSHVYWYRQLPEEGLKFMVYLQKENIIDESGMPKERFSAEFPKEGPSILRIQQVVRGDSAAYFCASSPPMDRTDTQYFGPGTRLTVL.

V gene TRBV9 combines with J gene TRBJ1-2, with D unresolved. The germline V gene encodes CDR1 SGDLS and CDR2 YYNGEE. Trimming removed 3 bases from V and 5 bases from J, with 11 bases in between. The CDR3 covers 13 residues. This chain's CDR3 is CASSGQELYGYTF. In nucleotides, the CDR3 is TGTGCCAGCAGCGGGCAGGAGCTATATGGCTACACCTTC. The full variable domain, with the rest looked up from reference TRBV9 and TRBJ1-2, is DSGVTQTPKHLITATGQRVTLRCSPRSGDLSVYWYQQSLDQGLQFLIQYYNGEERAKGNILERFSAQQFPDLHSELNLSSLELGDSALYFCASSGQELYGYTFGSGTRLTVV.

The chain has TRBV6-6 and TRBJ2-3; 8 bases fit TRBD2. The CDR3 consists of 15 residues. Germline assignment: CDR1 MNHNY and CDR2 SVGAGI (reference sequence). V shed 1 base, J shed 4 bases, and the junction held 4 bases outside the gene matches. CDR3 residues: CASSYLGTRSDTQYF. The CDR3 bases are TGTGCCAGCAGTTACTTAGGGACTAGGTCAGATACGCAGTATTTT.

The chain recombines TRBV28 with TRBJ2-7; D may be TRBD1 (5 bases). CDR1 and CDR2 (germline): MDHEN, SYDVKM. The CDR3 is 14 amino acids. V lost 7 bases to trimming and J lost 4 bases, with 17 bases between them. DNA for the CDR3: TGTGCCAGCACCCCTCCAGGGAACCTATACGAGCAGTACTTC. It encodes CASTPPGNLYEQYF.

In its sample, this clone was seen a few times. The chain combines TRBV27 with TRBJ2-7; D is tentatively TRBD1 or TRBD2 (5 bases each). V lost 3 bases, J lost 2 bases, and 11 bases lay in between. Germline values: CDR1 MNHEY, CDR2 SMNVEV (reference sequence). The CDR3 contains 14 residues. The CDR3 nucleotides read TGTGCCAGCAGTTTTCGGGACGGAACCTACGAGCAGTACTTC. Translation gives CASSFRDGTYEQYF.

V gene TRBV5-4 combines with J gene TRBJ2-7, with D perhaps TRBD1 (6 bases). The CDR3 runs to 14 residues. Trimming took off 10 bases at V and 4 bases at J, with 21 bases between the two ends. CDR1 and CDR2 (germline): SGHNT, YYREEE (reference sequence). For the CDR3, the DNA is TGTGCCGCTTTCTCCGGGACAAATCCTTACGAGCAGTACTTC. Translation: CAAFSGTNPYEQYF.

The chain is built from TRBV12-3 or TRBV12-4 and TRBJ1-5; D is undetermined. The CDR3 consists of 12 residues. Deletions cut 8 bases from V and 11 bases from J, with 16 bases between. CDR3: CASPHGIGSQHF. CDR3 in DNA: TGTGCCAGCCCACATGGGATTGGGTCCCAGCATTTT.